This note documents a single T cell receptor (beta chain) sequence. What it recognizes is unknown. The sample holds other DNA sequences that translate to the same CDR3. This entry belongs to a study of PD-1 blockade in classical Hodgkin lymphoma. V lost 6 bases to trimming and J lost 8 bases; unmatched junction nucleotides: 6. The CDR3 is 13 residues long. Germline V CDR1 and CDR2: MDHEN, SYDVKM. Sequencing used immunoSEQ multiplex PCR; TCRdb keeps in-frame clones, though not all of them. Here the sample spans 25,000 to 30,000 clones, approximately 90% being singletons. The study's findings and limits: Complete responders showed a baseline diversity that resembled the diversity of newly diagnosed patients. Compared with baseline, CD4+ but not CD8+ TCR diversity had risen significantly by C4D1.

Time point reported: cycle 4 day 1 (C4D1), after 6 weeks of nivolumab. Each of the patients experienced relapse following autologous stem cell transplantation, and their brentuximab vedotin exposure differed. Thawed PBMCs underwent magnetic negative selection to yield purified CD4+ T cells. This receptor was taken from a human donor with classical Hodgkin lymphoma. This chain links TRBV28 with TRBJ1-2; 10 bases align to TRBD1. The sample in question was CD4+ T cells from blood, obtained before the fourth cycle of nivolumab. The CDR3 loop is CASSRQGAGGYTF. CDR3 bases: TGTGCCAGCAGCCGACAGGGGGCTGGAGGCTACACCTTC.